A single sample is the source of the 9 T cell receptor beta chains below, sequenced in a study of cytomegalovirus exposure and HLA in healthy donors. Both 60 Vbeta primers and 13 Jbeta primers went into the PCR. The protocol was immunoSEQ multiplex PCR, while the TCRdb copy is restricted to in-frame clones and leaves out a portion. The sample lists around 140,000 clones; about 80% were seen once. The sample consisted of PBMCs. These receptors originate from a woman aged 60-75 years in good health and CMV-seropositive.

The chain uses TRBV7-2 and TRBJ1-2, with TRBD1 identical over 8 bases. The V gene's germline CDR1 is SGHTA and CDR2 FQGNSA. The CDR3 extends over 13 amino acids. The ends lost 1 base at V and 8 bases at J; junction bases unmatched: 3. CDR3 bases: TGTGCCAGCAGCTTAGGGACAGGGAGCGGCTACACCTTC. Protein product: CASSLGTGSGYTF.

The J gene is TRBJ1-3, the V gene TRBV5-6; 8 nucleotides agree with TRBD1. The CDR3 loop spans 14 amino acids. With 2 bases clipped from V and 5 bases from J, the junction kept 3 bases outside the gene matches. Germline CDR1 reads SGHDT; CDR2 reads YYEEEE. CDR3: CASSFDRGRNTIYF. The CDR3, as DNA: TGTGCCAGCAGCTTCGACAGGGGTAGAAACACCATATATTTT.

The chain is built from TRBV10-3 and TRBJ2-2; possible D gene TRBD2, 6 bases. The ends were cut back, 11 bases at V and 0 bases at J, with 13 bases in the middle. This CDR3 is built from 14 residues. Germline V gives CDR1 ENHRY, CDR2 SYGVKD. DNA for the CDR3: TGTGCCCTACGATCTAGCGCGAACACCGGGGAGCTGTTTTTT. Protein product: CALRSSANTGELFF.

The CDR3 DNA sequence: TGTGCCAGCAGCCCTATGGGACTAGCGGGTAACACCGGGGAGCTGTTTTTT. This encodes CASSPMGLAGNTGELFF. V and J are TRBV6-4 and TRBJ2-2; TRBD2 matches 12 bases. Trimming removed 6 bases from V and 2 bases from J; junction bases left unmatched: 7. This CDR3 is built from 17 residues. Germline-derived CDR1 and CDR2 are MRHNA and SNTAGT.

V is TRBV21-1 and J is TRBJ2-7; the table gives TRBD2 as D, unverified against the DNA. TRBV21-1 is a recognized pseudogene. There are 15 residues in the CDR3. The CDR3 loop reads CASSMSGSRLIEQYF. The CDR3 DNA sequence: TGTGCCAGCAGCATGAGCGGGAGCCGCCTGATCGAGCAGTACTTC.

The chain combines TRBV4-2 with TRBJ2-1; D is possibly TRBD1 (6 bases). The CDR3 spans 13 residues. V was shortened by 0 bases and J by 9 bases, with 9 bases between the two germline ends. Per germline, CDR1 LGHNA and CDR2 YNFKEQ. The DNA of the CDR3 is TGTGCCAGCAGCCAAGATAGGGGGAGTGAGCAGTTCTTC. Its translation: CASSQDRGSEQFF.

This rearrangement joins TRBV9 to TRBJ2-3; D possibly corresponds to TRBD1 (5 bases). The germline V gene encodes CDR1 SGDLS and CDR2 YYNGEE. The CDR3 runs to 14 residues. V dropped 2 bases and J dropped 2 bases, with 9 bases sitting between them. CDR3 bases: TGTGCCAGCAGCGTTCAGGGAACCACAGATACGCAGTATTTT. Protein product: CASSVQGTTDTQYF.

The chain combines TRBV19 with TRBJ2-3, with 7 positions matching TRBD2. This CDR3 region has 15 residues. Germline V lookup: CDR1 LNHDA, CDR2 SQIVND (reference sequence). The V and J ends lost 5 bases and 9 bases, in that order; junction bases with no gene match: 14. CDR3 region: CASSPPKRDVRTQYF. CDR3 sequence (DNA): TGTGCCAGTAGTCCACCGAAGCGGGACGTGAGAACGCAGTATTTT.

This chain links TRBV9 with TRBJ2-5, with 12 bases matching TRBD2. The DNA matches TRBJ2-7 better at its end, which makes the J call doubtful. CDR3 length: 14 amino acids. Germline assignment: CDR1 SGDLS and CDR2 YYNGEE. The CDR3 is CASSRGLAGYEQYF. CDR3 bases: TGTGCCAGCAGCCGAGGACTAGCGGGATACGAGCAGTACTTC.